The entry below gives a single TCR beta chain sequence along with its context. This sample was taken from a study of blood T cell repertoires in COVID-19. Turning to the study itself: The United States, Italy and Spain provided the acute and convalescent COVID-19 samples. PBMCs, B-cell-depleted T cells, or T cells were the source of the cDNA or gDNA that made up the material.

Original processing notes: Nucleated cell number was recorded as an estimate derived from reference gene primer amplification. TCRdb keeps only in-frame clones here, not all; method: immunoSEQ multiplex PCR. The V and J calls and clone size were taken over from that table, and D and trimming were inferred from the DNA. The sample has approximately 310,000 clones; over 75% are singletons. Looked up from germline, CDR1 is KGHSH and CDR2 is LQKENI. This CDR3 is 15 amino acids long. Unmatched junction bases numbered 5, after V lost 5 bases and J lost 4 bases. Sequencing input: peripheral blood. V gene TRBV18 combines with J gene TRBJ2-3; 11 bases are a match to TRBD2. This clonotype originated in a woman aged 50 to 60 who had recovered from COVID-19. The CDR3 DNA reads TGTGCCAGCTCAGCTAGCGGGGGGTCGGCAGATACGCAGTATTTT. Translation gives CASSASGGSADTQYF.